These 13 T cell receptor beta chains came from one sample sequenced in a study of blood T cell repertoires in COVID-19. Using immunoSEQ multiplex PCR, the repertoire was profiled, and TCRdb retains in-frame clones only, with some absent. The sample shows about 200,000 clones, around nine tenths of them seen only once. Input material: peripheral blood. The receptors here all came from a man in his 60s with active or convalescent COVID-19.

The chain combines TRBV5-3 with TRBJ1-6; the D is unclear. TRBV5-3 is assigned to the ORF class and has an uncertain function. This CDR3 spans 18 amino acids. V was shortened by 6 bases and J by 4 bases, with 23 bases between the two germline ends. The CDR3, as DNA: TGTGCCAGAAAGGAGGGCGAAGAAGGCGCGCGGTATAATTCACCCCTCCACTTT. Protein: CARKEGEEGARYNSPLHF.

V is TRBV6-5 and J is TRBJ1-2; 10 bases line up with TRBD1. CDR1 is MNHEY and CDR2 is SVGAGI in the germline V gene. This CDR3 spans 15 amino acids. The V gene end was trimmed by 6 bases and the J gene end by 5 bases; junction bases not matched to a gene: 9. Here the CDR3 DNA reads TGTGCCAGCAGGGGACAGGGGCCTGGGGGGTATGGCTACACCTTC. Translating it yields CASRGQGPGGYGYTF.

The genes are TRBV7-3 and TRBJ1-1; 7 nucleotides agree with TRBD1. The CDR3 extends over 13 amino acids. V lost 1 base, J lost 4 bases, and 0 bases stayed unmatched. The germline V gene has CDR1 SGHTA and CDR2 FQGTGA. As DNA, the CDR3 is TGTGCCAGCAGCTTAAACAGGGGCACTGAAGCTTTCTTT. Encoded protein: CASSLNRGTEAFF.

This sequence joins TRBV28 and TRBJ1-2, with TRBD1 identical over 8 bases. After removal of 3 bases from V and 4 bases from J, the junction contained 4 bases not matched to a gene. This CDR3 has 14 residues. Germline V lookup: CDR1 MDHEN, CDR2 SYDVKM. DNA for the CDR3: TGTGCCAGCAGTTTGCAGGGGGCAGGCTATGGCTACACCTTC. Amino acid sequence: CASSLQGAGYGYTF.

A note on this clone: Other nucleotide sequences in the sample specify the same CDR3. The chain combines TRBV7-2 with TRBJ1-4; TRBD1 matches 8 bases. Germline trimming cut 4 bases from V and 5 bases from J; bases unmatched to any gene: 6. CDR1 is SGHTA, CDR2 FQGNSA, per germline. CDR3 length: 15 residues. Written as DNA, the CDR3 is TGTGCCAGCAGCTCCCAGGGGGCCACAAATGAAAAACTGTTTTTT. Its protein is CASSSQGATNEKLFF.

The CDR3 spells CASSTGQGASEQYF. The CDR3 region has the DNA TGTGCCAGCAGCACAGGGCAGGGGGCCAGCGAGCAGTACTTC. This chain connects TRBV3-1 (or the pseudogene TRBV3-2) to TRBJ2-7; 8 nucleotides match TRBD1. The CDR3 consists of 14 residues. Germline trimming cut 5 bases from V and 6 bases from J; bases unmatched to any gene: 9. CDR1 and CDR2 from the germline V gene are LGHDT and YNNKEL (reference sequence).

The chain couples TRBV5-6 to TRBJ2-7; 7 nucleotides line up with TRBD2. Germline values: CDR1 SGHDT, CDR2 YYEEEE. Trimming at V came to 0 bases and at J to 6 bases, leaving 6 bases not matched to a gene. This CDR3 contains 14 residues. CDR3 sequence: CASSLVGGTGEQYF. CDR3 bases: TGTGCCAGCAGCTTGGTCGGGGGGACGGGCGAGCAGTACTTC.

The genes are TRBV4-1 and TRBJ2-5; no definite D call. The CDR3 is made up of 13 amino acids. V shed 1 base and J shed 0 bases, with 3 bases lying between them. CDR1 is MGHRA and CDR2 is YSYEKL in the germline V gene. As DNA, the CDR3 is TGCGCCAGCAGCCAAGTCTACCAAGAGACCCAGTACTTC. It is translated as CASSQVYQETQYF.

The rearrangement links TRBV19 to TRBJ2-2, with TRBD2 matching over 14 bases. Germline V lookup: CDR1 LNHDA, CDR2 SQIVND (reference sequence). There are 19 residues in the CDR3. V shed 0 bases, J shed 2 bases, and the junction held 5 bases outside the gene matches. The CDR3 sequence is CASSIEGLAGGQNTGELFF. For the CDR3, the DNA is TGTGCCAGTAGTATAGAAGGACTAGCGGGGGGTCAAAACACCGGGGAGCTGTTTTTT.

The J gene is TRBJ2-2, the V gene TRBV4-2; TRBD2 agrees at 9 bases. The CDR3 covers 17 residues. With V trimmed by 0 bases and J by 4 bases, 6 bases remained unmatched. The germline CDR1 and CDR2 sequences are LGHNA and YNFKEQ. The CDR3 sequence: CASSQDGGLASTGELFF. The CDR3, as DNA: TGTGCCAGCAGCCAAGATGGTGGACTAGCGAGCACCGGGGAGCTGTTTTTT.

V gene TRBV3-1 (or the pseudogene TRBV3-2) combines with J gene TRBJ2-3, with D possibly TRBD1 on 5 matching bases. Germline V CDR1 and CDR2: LGHDT, YNNKEL (reference sequence). Between the trimmed V and J ends, which lost 1 base and 5 bases, there was a span of 10 bases. The CDR3 spans 14 residues. The CDR3 protein is CASSQGGRGDTQYF. For the CDR3, the DNA is TGTGCCAGCAGCCAAGGGGGCCGAGGAGATACGCAGTATTTT.

The chain is built from TRBV5-1 and TRBJ1-1, with TRBD1 identical over 9 bases. V was clipped by 4 bases and J by 6 bases; unmatched bases: 4. Germline V gene sequence: CDR1 SGHRS, CDR2 YFSETQ. The CDR3 covers 13 residues. This CDR3 reads CASSRTGAAEAFF. CDR3 in DNA: TGCGCCAGCAGCCGGACAGGGGCCGCTGAAGCTTTCTTT. Supplemented by reference TRBV5-1 and TRBJ1-1, the full variable domain reads KAGVTQTPRYLIKTRGQQVTLSCSPISGHRSVSWYQQTPGQGLQFLFEYFSETQRNKGNFPGRFSGRQFSNSRSEMNVSTLELGDSALYLCASSRTGAAEAFFGQGTRLTVV.

This clone was seen a handful of times. This chain uses TRBV6-1 with TRBJ1-5; 11 nucleotides match TRBD1. The germline V gene has CDR1 MNHNS and CDR2 SASEGT. The CDR3 has 16 residues. V trimming: 2 bases; J trimming: 6 bases; junction bases outside the gene matches: 6. The CDR3 loop reads CASSEIGQGAGQPQHF. The CDR3 region has the DNA TGTGCCAGCAGTGAAATTGGACAGGGGGCGGGTCAGCCCCAGCATTTT.